Sequencing of this T cell receptor (beta chain) was carried out in a study of T cell responses to AZD1222 COVID-19 vaccine. Concerning this clone itself: What it binds is not known.

Sequencing used immunoSEQ multiplex PCR; TCRdb keeps in-frame clones, though not all of them. This sample yields 70,000 to 90,000 clones, of which approximately 82% are seen a single time; 20% to 25% belongs to the top ten. Whole-study results and caveats: Only after the peak T cell response were repertoires sampled.

Trimming removed 1 base at V and 8 bases at J, with 12 bases between. Germline V gene sequence: CDR1 SGHRS, CDR2 YFSETQ. This CDR3 has 14 amino acids. The sample consisted of peripheral blood, taken on day 0 of AZD1222 vaccination. The V call is TRBV5-1, the J call TRBJ1-4; a weak D match, TRBD1 (6 bases). The sequence was obtained from an adult in good health. The CDR3 region has the DNA TGCGCCAGCAGCTTGATGGGGGCGGGGGAAAAACTGTTTTTT. Amino acids: CASSLMGAGEKLFF.